This T cell receptor (beta chain) was sequenced during a study of blood T cells in healthy people across ages. Concerning this clonotype itself: The antigen is unknown.

Together with a sample-barcoded 5' primer, a J-beta primer mix was included in a second PCR lasting roughly 7 to 11 cycles. MiXCR, run by TCRdb on the 5' RACE reads, gives a single entry per CDR3 protein. The sample has 750,000 to 1,000,000 distinct CDR3 sequences, almost 30% seen once; the top ten hold roughly 10%. The study, taken as a whole, reports: Unknown CMV status may confound age-related changes in expanded clones. The diversity estimates, figures obtained from one million T cells, were considered underestimates.

This sample also appeared in a second study, on T cells of mothers and their children. This second study notes: cDNA synthesis used all extracted RNA, 1.5 ug per 15 ul. Second-PCR amplification with M1S added sample barcodes and 2-4 random nucleotides.

The sequence was obtained from a middle-aged woman in good health. The specimen sequenced was blood.

This chain's CDR3 is CASSVGEYEQFF. The CDR3 coding sequence is TGTGCCAGCAGCGTAGGAGAATATGAGCAGTTCTTC. This chain joins TRBV9 and TRBJ2-1; D remains ambiguous. The CDR3 length is 12 residues. The germline V and J ends were trimmed by 0 bases and 8 bases, with 6 bases remaining between them. Looked up from germline, CDR1 is SGDLS and CDR2 is YYNGEE.